The 16 T cell receptor beta chains given below trace back to one sample, sequenced in a study of cytomegalovirus exposure and HLA in healthy donors. The PCR ran on 60 Vbeta and 13 Jbeta primers. Clones were sequenced by immunoSEQ multiplex PCR, and TCRdb holds only the in-frame ones, with some missing. The sample contains about 78,000 clones, around 70% of which appear only once. What was sequenced was PBMCs. The source of these receptors is a woman between 40 and 55 years old in good health and CMV-seropositive.

The rearrangement links TRBV10-3 to TRBJ1-3; 9 positions match TRBD1. CDR3 length: 15 amino acids. With V trimmed by 11 bases and J by 1 base, 9 bases remained unmatched. Germline V gene sequence: CDR1 ENHRY, CDR2 SYGVKD. The CDR3 loop is CAGGDRGSSGNTIYF. The CDR3 DNA follows: TGTGCCGGGGGAGACAGGGGGTCTTCTGGAAACACCATATATTTT.

CDR3 DNA: TGTGCCACCAGAATGGGAGTGGATACTGAAGCTTTCTTT. Encoded protein: CATRMGVDTEAFF. This chain links TRBV15 with TRBJ1-1; the D is unclear. CDR3 length: 13 amino acids. Per germline, CDR1 LNHNV and CDR2 YYDKDF (reference sequence). V was clipped by 6 bases and J by 5 bases, with 13 bases between them.

This clone was recorded a few times. For the CDR3, the DNA is TGTGCCAGCAGCGTAGGGGAGCAAGAGACCCAGTACTTC. It is translated as CASSVGEQETQYF. The chain carries TRBV7-2 and TRBJ2-5; the D gene could be TRBD1 or TRBD2 (5 bases each). Germline CDR1 reads SGHTA; CDR2 reads FQGNSA. The germline V and J ends were trimmed by 5 bases and 2 bases, with 9 bases remaining between them. The CDR3 extends over 13 amino acids.

The sample holds many counts of this clone. V gene TRBV6-1 combines with J gene TRBJ1-1; unclear D gene. V was cut by 3 bases and J by 7 bases, with 3 bases left in between. Germline loops: CDR1 MNHNS, CDR2 SASEGT. The CDR3 covers 10 residues. The CDR3 DNA reads TGTGCCAGCAGTGACAATGAAGCTTTCTTT. Its protein product is CASSDNEAFF.

The genes are TRBV2 and TRBJ2-7, with TRBD1 matching 7 bases. With 6 bases clipped from V and 5 bases from J, the junction kept 7 bases outside the gene matches. Germline loops: CDR1 SNHLY, CDR2 FYNNEI. This CDR3 has 13 amino acids. CDR3 in amino acids: CASSGRQGNEQYF. The CDR3 DNA sequence: TGTGCCAGCAGCGGCCGACAGGGAAACGAGCAGTACTTC.

Only one count was recorded for this clone. The chain employs TRBV6-4 and TRBJ2-3, with D possibly TRBD1 on 5 matching bases. CDR1 is MRHNA and CDR2 is SNTAGT in the germline V gene. The ends were cut back, 0 bases at V and 4 bases at J, with 11 bases in the middle. This CDR3 is 15 amino acids long. The CDR3 DNA follows: TGTGCCAGCAGTGACTCGTCAGGGCAGGCAGATACGCAGTATTTT. Amino acid sequence: CASSDSSGQADTQYF.

This chain connects TRBV28 to TRBJ2-6; TRBD1 matches at 7 bases. The CDR3 runs to 15 residues. CDR1 and CDR2 from the germline V gene are MDHEN and SYDVKM. The trim removed 11 bases at V and 0 bases at J, leaving 7 bases unmatched. The CDR3 spells CAASGTDSGANVLTF. CDR3 bases: TGTGCCGCCTCCGGGACAGACTCTGGGGCCAACGTCCTGACTTTC.

This chain connects TRBV5-4 to TRBJ1-1; D perhaps matches TRBD1 (5 bases). V was pared by 2 bases and J by 3 bases, with 11 bases between. The CDR3 totals 14 residues. CDR1 and CDR2 from the germline V gene are SGHNT and YYREEE (reference sequence). In DNA form, the CDR3 reads TGTGCCAGCAGCTTCGGGGGTGGGCACACTGAAGCTTTCTTT. Its protein is CASSFGGGHTEAFF. The complete variable domain, with remaining parts taken from reference TRBV5-4 and TRBJ1-1, reads ETGVTQSPTHLIKTRGQQVTLRCSSQSGHNTVSWYQQALGQGPQFIFQYYREEENGRGNFPPRFSGLQFPNYSSELNVNALELDDSALYLCASSFGGGHTEAFFGQGTRLTVV.

The V call is TRBV28, the J call TRBJ1-2, with TRBD1 matching 9 bases. CDR3 length equals 14 residues. Per the germline V gene, CDR1 is MDHEN and CDR2 is SYDVKM. V trimming: 5 bases; J trimming: 5 bases; junction bases outside the gene matches: 6. CDR3 coding DNA: TGTGCCAGCAGTGGTACAGGGGGCGCATATGGCTACACCTTC. Translation: CASSGTGGAYGYTF.

The J gene is TRBJ2-2, the V gene TRBV19, with D unclear. This CDR3 has 14 amino acids. Germline lookup yields CDR1 LNHDA and CDR2 SQIVND (reference sequence). The V gene lost 6 bases and the J gene lost 1 base, with 9 bases spanning the gap. CDR3 sequence (DNA): TGTGCCAGTAGAACGACGGGGAACACCGGGGAGCTGTTTTTT. This translates into CASRTTGNTGELFF.

The CDR3 loop reads CASSPSGFSGNTIYF. CDR3 bases: TGTGCCAGTAGTCCCTCAGGGTTCTCTGGAAACACCATATATTTT. V gene TRBV19 combines with J gene TRBJ1-3, with a possible D match to TRBD1 (5 bases). Germline assignment: CDR1 LNHDA and CDR2 SQIVND (reference sequence). Trimming took off 5 bases at V and 0 bases at J, with 11 bases between the two ends. The CDR3 is 15 residues long.

The V gene is TRBV7-2, the J gene TRBJ1-6; no clear D gene. Trimming removed 7 bases at V and 2 bases at J, with 9 bases between. Germline-derived CDR1 and CDR2 are SGHTA and FQGNSA. The CDR3 sequence is 14 residues long. For the CDR3, the DNA is TGTGCCAGCATCGGTAGCCCCTATAATTCACCCCTCCACTTT. This gives the protein CASIGSPYNSPLHF.

The chain carries TRBV5-4 and TRBJ1-1; perhaps TRBD1 as D (5 bases). In germline, CDR1 is SGHNT, CDR2 YYREEE (reference sequence). CDR3 length equals 11 residues. V lost 4 bases, J lost 6 bases, and 7 bases lay in between. The CDR3 loop is CASSRGAEAFF. The CDR3 DNA reads TGTGCCAGCAGCCGGGGGGCTGAAGCTTTCTTT.

In its sample, this clone was seen a few times. The chain has TRBV7-9 and TRBJ1-2, with TRBD1 matching 7 bases. This CDR3 has 13 amino acids. Unmatched junction bases numbered 4, after V lost 6 bases and J lost 3 bases. Germline V gene lookup returns CDR1 SEHNR and CDR2 FQNEAQ (reference sequence). CDR3 coding DNA: TGTGCCAGCAGTACAGGGGATGACTATGGCTACACCTTC. Translation: CASSTGDDYGYTF.

The chain uses TRBV5-4 and TRBJ2-4, with TRBD1 matching 12 bases. The CDR3 has 14 residues. Germline CDR1 SGHNT, CDR2 YYREEE (reference sequence). After removal of 3 bases from V and 9 bases from J, the junction contained 4 bases not matched to a gene. The CDR3: CASSWDRGQSIQYF. CDR3 DNA: TGTGCCAGCAGCTGGGACAGGGGGCAGAGCATTCAGTACTTC.

The chain employs TRBV28 and TRBJ1-5; D possibly corresponds to TRBD1 (6 bases). The V end was cut by 10 bases, the J end by 1 base, with 11 bases between. CDR1 and CDR2 (germline): MDHEN, SYDVKM. There are 13 residues in the CDR3. CDR3 in amino acids: CATDRTSNQPQHF. The CDR3 nucleotides read TGTGCCACTGACAGGACGAGCAATCAGCCCCAGCATTTT.